This T cell receptor beta chain was recovered during a study of blood T cell repertoires in COVID-19. Background on the study: Acute-phase and convalescent COVID-19 samples originated in the United States, Italy and Spain. T cells, B-cell-depleted T cells, or PBMCs provided the cDNA or gDNA that served as material.

The CDR3 extends over 12 amino acids. Germline-derived CDR1 and CDR2 are MNHEY and SVGAGI. Notes on this clone: Sequence at one end of the junction differs from germline and may be a read error.

Sequencing used immunoSEQ multiplex PCR; TCRdb keeps in-frame clones, though not all of them. The sample carries some 200,000 clones, 84% recorded once. Followed over time, Seattle patients had been enrolled while infection was active. The rearrangement links TRBV6-5 to TRBJ1-2; D uncertain. The source of this sequence is a woman older than 75 with COVID-19, enrolled during active disease. Sequenced sample: peripheral blood. Here the CDR3 reads CTSSNPPHGYTF. The DNA of the CDR3 is TGTACCAGCTCTAATCCCCCCCATGGCTACACCTTC.